The TCR beta chain described here comes from a study of cytomegalovirus exposure and HLA in healthy donors (dated by TCRdb to about 2017). Regarding the research as a whole: An earlier analysis of roughly 610 of the donors reported 276 Gb of sequence data and around 100 million unique TCR beta sequences obtained from some 170 million T cells. Approximately 310 gigabases of sequencing data and tens of millions of unique TCR sequences were included in an early release covering under 650 HLA-typed donors. Among the approximately 400 genotyped donors, roughly 80% belonged to the genetic ancestry cluster associated with self-reported Caucasian donors. The study aimed to test whether signatures of past pathogen exposure could be identified by cataloging public T cell receptors. The study profiled the T cell repertoires of under 850 subjects by immunosequencing and related them to cytomegalovirus serostatus. Besides the first cohort of 666 subjects, a separate validation cohort made up of roughly 130 different subjects was used. High-throughput TCR immunosequencing, statistical association of individual TCRs with disease status, and machine learning were combined to predict cytomegalovirus infection status. In a later analysis, previously published TCR beta repertoires from about 670 donors were re-analyzed and high-resolution HLA genotyping was added so that TCR occurrence patterns could be studied. Rather than using new phenotypic data, the later analysis identified candidate immune exposures from TCR beta sequences and from how often those sequences occurred across donors. An earlier analysis of fewer than 750 of the donors used high-throughput TCR beta sequencing to judge whether each TCR beta V gene segment behaved as functional or pseudogenic. Donor age, sex, ethnicity and CMV serostatus were compiled alongside the repertoire data. A later genetic analysis used genome-wide SNP genotypes for about 65% of the roughly 670 donors, treating that subset as a discovery cohort. All discovery cohort repertoires had been generated using a single sequencing platform. Class I and class II HLA loci were covered by the typing at four-digit resolution. Typing coverage differed by locus: A, B, C, DRB1 and DQB1 were typed in roughly 620-630 donors, DQA1 in roughly 510, DPA1 in roughly 590, and DPB1 in just under 480. Roughly 5 DR-DQ haplotypes were handled as single units for association and clustering, since linkage in the cohort was strong. Among almost 400 genotyped donors of the cohort, an average of about 240,000 unique TCR beta nucleotide sequences were sequenced per donor, around a sixth of them non-productive. Broad study findings and their caveats: In a later analysis, several top co-occurrence clusters were reported to appear linked to parvovirus B19, influenza, CMV and Epstein-Barr virus. The earlier analysis of 587 of the donors excluded roughly 17 rarely observed V segments, including chromosome 9 orphons, because counts were too low. In this cohort, only TCR beta chains were sequenced, and detectable features were limited by the absence of alpha or paired-chain data. In vitro tests confirmed that a few of the cytomegalovirus-associated TCR beta chains recognize cytomegalovirus antigens. Most CMV-associated TCR beta chains appeared to be HLA-restricted in a later analysis, and the HLA associations seemed to be driven largely by CMV exposure. The classifier was reported to diagnose cytomegalovirus status with high specificity and sensitivity in both the original and validation cohorts. It was suggested by the authors that the approach could potentially be generalized to other disease states and immunological phenotypes. In a later analysis, HLA-associated TCR beta chains showed more clonal expansion and lower generation probabilities than non-associated chains that were equally common. The only immune exposure information available for the cohort was CMV serostatus. HLA typing was unavailable for some donors at each locus, so association tests used only the typed subset. Some IMGT-functional V segments, including TRBV6-2 and TRBV6-3, could not be told apart with the 87-base-pair reads, so those segments were excluded. Most TCR sequences were seen in very few donors, while some public TCRs were found in many individuals. Strong co-occurrence of HLA alleles, especially DR and DQ, made assigning TCR associations to individual alleles difficult. In a later genetic analysis, fewer N-insertions in productive TCRs were reported among donors in an Asian-associated ancestry cluster than the roughly 710-donor mean. The study listed over 150 TCR beta chains as associated with cytomegalovirus. Sequencing depth was assumed to be roughly uniform across donors in the presence/absence analyses, though that assumption may not hold. At a false discovery rate of 0.05, a later analysis linked under 20,000 TCR beta sequences to specific HLA alleles. Broadly in line with IMGT annotations, most TCR beta V segments showed up in productive rearrangements about 87% or about 30% of the time in an earlier analysis of several hundred of the donors. V-gene and J-gene trimming of TCR beta chains was associated with a missense DCLRE1C variant in a later genetic analysis, and the association was replicated in an independent cohort. A further reported finding was that TCR beta sequences accurately predicted the HLA-A and HLA-B alleles for most subjects in the first cohort. A cluster of highly shared sequence variants was judged likely to represent a technical artifact of the sequencing pipeline. Linkage disequilibrium might explain the correlated functional status among segregating V segments, but an unknown experimental factor could not be excluded. A later analysis found that TCR association rates varied across HLA loci, with DRB1 alleles showing the most associated TCRs and HLA-C alleles the fewest.

The cohort was made up of about 670 healthy bone marrow donors. At the time of sampling, every cohort member was nominally healthy, though immune exposures that went unrecorded were likely present. The donor was CMV seronegative and was included in the group of 352 seronegative cohort members. A peripheral blood sample was provided by each donor, and peripheral blood mononuclear cells were used for TCR beta sequencing. Genomic DNA extraction from the blood cell samples was performed with the Qiagen DNeasy Blood Extraction Kit. The library was obtained by the immunoSEQ multiplex PCR assay. For the multiplex PCR, a mixture combining 60 forward primers for TCR Vbeta segments and 13 reverse primers for TCR Jbeta segments was used. The CDR3 region of rearranged TCR beta genes was amplified from genomic DNA with a multiplex PCR assay. The amplified TCR beta libraries were sequenced on the Illumina HiSeq System as 87-base-pair reads. As for the authors' bioinformatics: A later analysis tallied 75 million to 85 million unique TCR beta chains across the roughly 610 repertoires, and about 12 million of those chains were shared by two or more donors. Raw reads were error-corrected and collapsed into unique sequences by a nearest-neighbor algorithm in which closely related sequences were merged to remove PCR and sequencing errors. Alignment of CDR3 sequences to IMGT reference sequences was used to assign V, D and J gene segments. For a sequence to be retained, a match of at least six nucleotides to both a V gene segment and a J gene segment was required. A rearrangement was called productive if the CDR3 had no stop codons and remained in frame with V and J, and every other rearrangement was called non-productive. CDR3 was defined by IMGT convention, running from the second conserved V-encoded cysteine to the conserved J-encoded phenylalanine. The earlier analysis of 587 of the donors excluded sequences that lacked an unambiguous match to a single V gene segment. An earlier analysis of a few hundred of the donors classified V segments as functional when productive rearrangements were above 56.7% and as segregating when the standard deviation between donors was above 5%. A statistical classification framework was built for diagnosing cytomegalovirus status from the catalog of TCR beta chain sequences. In a later analysis, V and J genes were assigned by comparing TCR nucleotide sequences against IMGT/GENE-DB human TR gene sequences. Using the TCRdist pipeline, a later analysis assigned CDR3 sequences along with most-parsimonious VDJ recombination scenarios. A later analysis defined each TCR beta chain by its CDR3 amino acid sequence plus V-gene family, and excluded reads lacking a unique V-gene family. To address suspected cross-contamination and a sequencing artifact, a later analysis removed around 600 highly shared, low-generation-probability nucleotide sequences. For each public chain, a later analysis derived a clonal expansion index from normalized ranks of inferred template counts within each repertoire. Generation probabilities in a later analysis came from a VDJ recombination model fitted to out-of-frame rearrangements, and those results were checked against IGoR. A later analysis scored TCR-TCR, TCR-HLA and TCR-CMV co-occurrence with hypergeometric tests, applying a repertoire-size bias correction to TCR pairs. To estimate false discovery rates, a later analysis permuted the HLA or CMV assignments 20 times. In a later analysis, co-occurring TCRs were grouped using DBSCAN, with TCRdist sequence similarity added in when clustering inside HLA-allele-positive subsets. Co-occurrence clustering excluded repertoires with fewer than 30,000 or more than 120,000 public chains, plus five with anomalous nucleotide sharing. TCRdb stores this immuneACCESS table with in-frame sequences only. Part of the clones is absent; in the studies checked, under half of the shortfall reflects unresolved V genes, and no reason is known for the rest. Clonal size and the V and J genes are those of that table, whereas D and trimming came from the DNA. For this sample, the table gives some 64,000 clones. The top ten hold less than 2% of the sample.

As regards this clone: The antigen it recognizes is unknown.

CDR1 and CDR2, looked up from the germline V gene, are SGHRS and YFSETQ. The junction shows trimming of 7 bases on V and 0 bases on J, and the gene matches do not reach 16 bases of it. CDR3 length: 18 amino acids, cysteine to phenylalanine. Only CDR3 DNA remains: 54 bases, in frame from the first base. What was sequenced was PBMCs. This clonotype was sampled from a woman in her twenties or thirties in good health and CMV-seronegative. This chain is built from TRBV5-1 and TRBJ2-3; 8 bases in the junction line up with TRBD1. In nucleotides, the sequence is TGCGCCAGCTCTCTGGACAGGGTCTTCCTAACTAGCACAGATACGCAGTATTTT. Protein translation: CASSLDRVFLTSTDTQYF. Joined to the reference TRBV5-1 and TRBJ2-3 proteins, this CDR3 gives the full variable domain: KAGVTQTPRYLIKTRGQQVTLSCSPISGHRSVSWYQQTPGQGLQFLFEYFSETQRNKGNFPGRFSGRQFSNSRSEMNVSTLELGDSALYLCASSLDRVFLTSTDTQYFGPGTRLTVL.